The clone carrying this TCR beta chain has only one observation. Libraries were prepared by immunoSEQ multiplex PCR; TCRdb keeps only in-frame clonotypes and omits some of them. The table records a few hundred thousand clones, approximately 90% of them present only once. This entry comes from a study of blood T cell repertoires in COVID-19. Study members were between roughly 18 and 100 years old and lived in 25 or so US regions. This sequence originates from a woman in her late teens or twenties who had recovered from COVID-19. Input material: PBMCs or T cells enriched from blood (not recorded which).

Written as DNA, the CDR3 is TGTGCCAGCAGCCCCCGGGACACAACACCCTATGGCTACACCTTC. Protein product: CASSPRDTTPYGYTF. This rearrangement joins TRBV3-1 (or the pseudogene TRBV3-2) to TRBJ1-2; D perhaps matches TRBD1 (6 bases). This CDR3 comprises 15 residues. Germline loops: CDR1 LGHDT, CDR2 YNNKEL (reference sequence). V lost 4 bases and J lost 4, with 16 bases in between.